These T cell receptor beta chains were read from a single sample in a study of T cells in Graves' hyperthyroidism and ophthalmopathy. TCRdb passed the multiplex PCR reads through MiXCR, listing each CDR3 protein once. The sample includes approximately 200,000 distinct CDR3 sequences, 18% of them seen just once. Specimen: blood. The receptors stem from a middle-aged man with Graves' hyperthyroidism. Both conserved end residues are part of each CDR3. A D gene is named only where the DNA matches it firmly. Size values are once, few and many counts, or a class for expanded clones, and some rows have none.

J gene	clone size	V gene	D gene	CDR3 DNA	CDR3 protein
TRBJ1-1	many	TRBV3-1	.	TGTGCCAGCAGACACAACACTGAAGCTTTCTTT	CASRHNTEAFF
TRBJ1-2	.	TRBV19	TRBD1	TGTGCCAGTAGGCAGACAGGGGGCGCGGACTACACCTTC	CASRQTGGADYTF
TRBJ1-6	.	TRBV7-2	TRBD1	TGTGCCAGCAGGGCGACAGGGGGCCCTTCACCCCTCCACTTT	CASRATGGPSPLHF
TRBJ2-1	many	TRBV5-1	.	TGCGCCAGCAGCTTGGTGGAAACAGGCGTACGCGGGTTTTGGAATGAGCAGTTCTTC	CASSLVETGVRGFWNEQFF
TRBJ2-1	few	TRBV7-9	TRBD2	TGTGCCAGCAGCTTAGGGACTAGCGGGGCCAATGAGCAGTTCTTC	CASSLGTSGANEQFF
TRBJ2-1	many	TRBV6-2/TRBV6-3	.	TGTGCCAGCAGTTTAGGACACCCCAATGAGCAGTTCTTC	CASSLGHPNEQFF
TRBJ2-7	many	TRBV10-3	TRBD2	TGTGCCATCAGAACCGGGACTAGCGGGGGAAACTACGAGCAGTACTTC	CAIRTGTSGGNYEQYF
TRBJ1-1	many	TRBV6-1	.	TGTGCCACCATACAGGGTGGGGACACTGAAGCTTTCTTT	CATIQGGDTEAFF
TRBJ2-7	many	TRBV28	TRBD1	TGTGCCAGCAGTTTATTGGGGACAGGGGGCTCCTACGAGCAGTACTTC	CASSLLGTGGSYEQYF
TRBJ2-6	few	TRBV3-1	.	TGTGCCAGCAGCCAAGTCACCAGGGCTGGGGCCAACGTCCTGACTTTC	CASSQVTRAGANVLTF
TRBJ2-7	many	TRBV20-1	.	TGCAGTGCTAGAGAGGGAGTAGGCCTATCCTACGAGCAGTACTTC	CSAREGVGLSYEQYF
TRBJ2-2	.	TRBV9	TRBD2	TGTGCCAGCAGCGCGTTAGCGGGGGAACCCGGGGAGCTGTTTTTT	CASSALAGEPGELFF
TRBJ1-2	once	TRBV20-1	TRBD1	TGCAGTGCTGCAGGACAGGGGGGTCGCGGCTATGGCTACACCTTC	CSAAGQGGRGYGYTF
TRBJ2-3	.	TRBV7-2	.	TGTGCCAGCAGTCCTACGAGGGGGACTACTAGCACAGATACGCAGTATTTT	CASSPTRGTTSTDTQYF
TRBJ2-1	many	TRBV11-2	.	TGTGCCAGCAGCTTAGTTTCAGGGCACTCCTACAATGAGCAGTTCTTC	CASSLVSGHSYNEQFF
TRBJ2-1	few	TRBV19	.	TGTGCCAGTAGTATAACGGAGATTATGGCCAATGAGCAGTTCTTC	CASSITEIMANEQFF
TRBJ2-3	many	TRBV6-1	TRBD2	TGTGCCAGCAGGTACAGCGGGGGGGCCGAGACAGATACGCAGTATTTT	CASRYSGGAETDTQYF
TRBJ2-7	many	TRBV11-2	TRBD1	TGTGCCAGCAGCATCACCGGGACAGGGCCCCACGAGCAGTACTTC	CASSITGTGPHEQYF
TRBJ1-6	once	TRBV7-9	TRBD1	TGTGCCAGCAGCTTTCAGGGGGTCAGCTCCTATAATTCACCCCTCCACTTT	CASSFQGVSSYNSPLHF
TRBJ2-1	.	TRBV7-9	.	TGTGCCAGCAGCCCGGGCCGAGTTAAGGATGAGCAGTTCTTC	CASSPGRVKDEQFF
TRBJ2-7	many	TRBV28	.	TGTGCCAGCAGTTTAGGTGGGCAGTACTCCTACGAGCAGTACTTC	CASSLGGQYSYEQYF
TRBJ2-7	many	TRBV7-9	TRBD1	TGTGCCAGCAGCTTAGCAGGGGGCAAAGGCGAGCAGTACTTC	CASSLAGGKGEQYF
TRBJ1-2	few	TRBV5-1	.	TGCGCCAGCAGCCGAACCTACCCAGGTGGATCGGGCTATGGCTACACCTTC	CASSRTYPGGSGYGYTF
TRBJ2-7	few	TRBV20-1	.	TGCAGTGCCATTGACAGCTACGAGCAGTACTTC	CSAIDSYEQYF
TRBJ1-3	.	TRBV28	.	TGTGCCAGCAGTTTTGCCTTTTATATCCGAAACACCATATATTTT	CASSFAFYIRNTIYF
TRBJ2-3	many	TRBV10-1	.	TGCGCCAGCAGTGAAGGTACTTCAGGGGTCACAGATACGCAGTATTTT	CASSEGTSGVTDTQYF
TRBJ2-7	many	TRBV28	.	TGTGCCAGCGGTTCGGGGGCGTCCTACGAGCAGTACTTC	CASGSGASYEQYF
TRBJ2-5	few	TRBV29-1	TRBD2	TGCAGCGTTTGCCTAGCGGGGGCGCAAGAGACCCAGTACTTC	CSVCLAGAQETQYF
TRBJ2-3	many	TRBV20-1	.	TGCAGTGCCCGGCGCACAGACACAGATACGCAGTATTTT	CSARRTDTDTQYF